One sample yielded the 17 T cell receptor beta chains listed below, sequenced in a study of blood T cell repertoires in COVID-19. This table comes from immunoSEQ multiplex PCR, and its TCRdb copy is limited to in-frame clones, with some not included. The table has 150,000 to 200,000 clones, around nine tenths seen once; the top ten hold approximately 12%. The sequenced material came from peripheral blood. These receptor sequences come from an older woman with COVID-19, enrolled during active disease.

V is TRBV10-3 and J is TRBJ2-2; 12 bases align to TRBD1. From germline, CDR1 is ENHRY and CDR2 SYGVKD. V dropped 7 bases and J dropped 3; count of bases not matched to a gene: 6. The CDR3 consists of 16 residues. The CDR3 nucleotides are TGTGCCATCACGGGGACAGGGGGCGACGACACCGGGGAGCTGTTTTTT. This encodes CAITGTGGDDTGELFF.

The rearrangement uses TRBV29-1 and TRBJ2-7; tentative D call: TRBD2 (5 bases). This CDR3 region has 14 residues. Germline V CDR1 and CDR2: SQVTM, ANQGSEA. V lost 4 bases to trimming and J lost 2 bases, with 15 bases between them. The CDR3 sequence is CSVGSGNLAYEQYF. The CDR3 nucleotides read TGCAGCGTTGGCTCCGGGAACCTCGCCTACGAGCAGTACTTC.

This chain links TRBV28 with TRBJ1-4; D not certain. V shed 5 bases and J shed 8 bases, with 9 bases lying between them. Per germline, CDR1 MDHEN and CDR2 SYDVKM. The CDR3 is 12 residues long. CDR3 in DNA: TGTGCCAGCAGTCCCCCTAGGGAAAAACTGTTTTTT. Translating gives CASSPPREKLFF.

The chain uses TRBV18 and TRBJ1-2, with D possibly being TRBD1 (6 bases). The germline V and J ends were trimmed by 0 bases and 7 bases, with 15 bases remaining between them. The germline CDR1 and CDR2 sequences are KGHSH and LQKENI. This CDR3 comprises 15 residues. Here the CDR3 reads CASSPPADSGSGYTF. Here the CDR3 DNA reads TGTGCCAGCTCACCACCTGCGGACAGCGGCAGTGGCTACACCTTC.

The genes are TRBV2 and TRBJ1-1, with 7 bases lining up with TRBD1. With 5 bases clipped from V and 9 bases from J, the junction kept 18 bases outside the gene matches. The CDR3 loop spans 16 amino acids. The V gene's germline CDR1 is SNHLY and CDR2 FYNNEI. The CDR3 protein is CASSRNPTGFGDQAFF. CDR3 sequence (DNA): TGTGCCAGCAGTAGGAACCCGACAGGGTTCGGGGATCAAGCTTTCTTT. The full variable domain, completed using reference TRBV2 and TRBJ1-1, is EPEVTQTPSHQVTQMGQEVILRCVPISNHLYFYWYRQILGQKVEFLVSFYNNEISEKSEIFDDQFSVERPDGSNFTLKIRSTKLEDSAMYFCASSRNPTGFGDQAFFGQGTRLTVV.

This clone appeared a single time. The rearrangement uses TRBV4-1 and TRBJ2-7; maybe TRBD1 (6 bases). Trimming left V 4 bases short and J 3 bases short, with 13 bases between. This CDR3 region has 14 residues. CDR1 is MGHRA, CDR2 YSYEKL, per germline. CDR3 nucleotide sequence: TGCGCCAGCAGCCGATCCGGGACAAACTACGAGCAGTACTTC. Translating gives CASSRSGTNYEQYF.

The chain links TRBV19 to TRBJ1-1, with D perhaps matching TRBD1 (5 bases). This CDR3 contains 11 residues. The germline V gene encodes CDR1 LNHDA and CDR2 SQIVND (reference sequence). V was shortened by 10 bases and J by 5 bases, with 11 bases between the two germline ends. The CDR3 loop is CATMGGTEAFF. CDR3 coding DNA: TGTGCCACCATGGGGGGGACTGAAGCTTTCTTT.

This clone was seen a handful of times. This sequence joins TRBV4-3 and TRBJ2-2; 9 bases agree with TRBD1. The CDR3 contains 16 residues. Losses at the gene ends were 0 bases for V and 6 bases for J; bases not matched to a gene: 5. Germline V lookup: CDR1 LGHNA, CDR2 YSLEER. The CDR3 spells CASSQDGGTGSGELFF. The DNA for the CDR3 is TGCGCCAGCAGCCAAGATGGGGGGACAGGGTCCGGGGAGCTGTTTTTT.

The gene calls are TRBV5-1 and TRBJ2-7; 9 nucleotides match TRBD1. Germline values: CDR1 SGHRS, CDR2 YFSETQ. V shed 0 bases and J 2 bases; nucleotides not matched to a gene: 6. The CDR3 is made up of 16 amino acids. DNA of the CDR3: TGCGCCAGCAGCTTGGACCCCGGGACAGGGACCTACGAGCAGTACTTC. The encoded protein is CASSLDPGTGTYEQYF.

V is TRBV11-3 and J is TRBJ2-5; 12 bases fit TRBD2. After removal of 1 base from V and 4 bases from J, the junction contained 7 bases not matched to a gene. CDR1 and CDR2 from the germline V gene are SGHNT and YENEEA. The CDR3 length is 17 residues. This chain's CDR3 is CASSLVPWTSGTETQYF. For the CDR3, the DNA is TGTGCCAGCAGCTTAGTACCCTGGACTAGCGGGACAGAGACCCAGTACTTC.

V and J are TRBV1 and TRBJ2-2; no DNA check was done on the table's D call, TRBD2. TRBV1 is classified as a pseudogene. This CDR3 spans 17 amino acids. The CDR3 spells CTSSQTTTSANTGELFF. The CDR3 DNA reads TGCACCAGCAGCCAAACGACTACTTCCGCGAACACCGGGGAGCTGTTTTTT.

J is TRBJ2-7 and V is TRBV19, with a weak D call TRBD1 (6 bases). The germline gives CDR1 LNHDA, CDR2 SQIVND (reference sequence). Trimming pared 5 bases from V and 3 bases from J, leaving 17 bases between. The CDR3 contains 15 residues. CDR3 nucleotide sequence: TGTGCCAGTAGTTTCCCGGGACAAGGTTACTACGAGCAGTACTTC. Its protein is CASSFPGQGYYEQYF.

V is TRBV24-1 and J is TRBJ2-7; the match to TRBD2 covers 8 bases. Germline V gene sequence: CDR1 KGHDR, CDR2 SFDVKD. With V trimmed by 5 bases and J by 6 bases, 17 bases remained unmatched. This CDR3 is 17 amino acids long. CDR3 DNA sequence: TGTGCCACCAGTGGCCCCGAGGTCCAGCGGGAGTCTCTCGAGCAGTACTTC. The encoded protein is CATSGPEVQRESLEQYF.

For the CDR3, the DNA is TGTGCCAGCAGCTCAGGGGGACGCATCTCCTACGAGCAGTACTTC. Translating gives CASSSGGRISYEQYF. The J gene is TRBJ2-7, the V gene TRBV11-3; TRBD1 aligns across 7 bases. The CDR3 extends over 15 amino acids. Germline values: CDR1 SGHNT, CDR2 YENEEA. V lost 4 bases and J lost 0; bases outside the gene matches: 6.

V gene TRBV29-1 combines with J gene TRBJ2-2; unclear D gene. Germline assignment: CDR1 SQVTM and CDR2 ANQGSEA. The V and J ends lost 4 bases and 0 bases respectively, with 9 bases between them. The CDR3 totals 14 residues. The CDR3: CSVVRGANTGELFF. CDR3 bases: TGCAGCGTTGTGAGAGGAGCGAACACCGGGGAGCTGTTTTTT.

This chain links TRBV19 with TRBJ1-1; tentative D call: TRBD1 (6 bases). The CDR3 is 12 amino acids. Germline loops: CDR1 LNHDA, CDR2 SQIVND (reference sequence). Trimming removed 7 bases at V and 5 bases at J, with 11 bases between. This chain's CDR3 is CASKGGLTEAFF. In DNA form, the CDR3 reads TGTGCCAGTAAGGGGGGGCTGACTGAAGCTTTCTTT. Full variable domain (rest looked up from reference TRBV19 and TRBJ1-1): DGGITQSPKYLFRKEGQNVTLSCEQNLNHDAMYWYRQDPGQGLRLIYYSQIVNDFQKGDIAEGYSVSREKKESFPLTVTSAQKNPTAFYLCASKGGLTEAFFGQGTRLTVV.

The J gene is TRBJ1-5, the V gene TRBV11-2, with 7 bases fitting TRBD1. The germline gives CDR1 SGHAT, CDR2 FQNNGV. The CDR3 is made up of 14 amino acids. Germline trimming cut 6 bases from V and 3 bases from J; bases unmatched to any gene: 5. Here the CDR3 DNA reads TGTGCCAGCAGTAGGGACAGATTCAATCAGCCCCAGCATTTT. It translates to CASSRDRFNQPQHF.